This T cell receptor (beta chain) was recovered during a study of glioma-infiltrating T cells after dendritic cell vaccination (dated by TCRdb to between 2015 and 2016). About the study as a whole: The cohort included around 15 glioblastoma patients drawn from Phase I and II dendritic cell vaccination trials, of whom 9 were newly diagnosed and 6 had recurrent disease. Autologous tumor lysate-pulsed dendritic cell vaccination was administered to the patients between about 2003 and 2013. The vaccine consisted of monocyte-derived dendritic cells cultured less than eight days with IL-4 and GM-CSF, then pulsed overnight with autologous tumor lysate. Each patient was given three intradermal dendritic cell vaccine injections, spaced two weeks apart, in the arm below the axilla. Deep sequencing of TCR beta CDR3 regions was used to quantify tumor-infiltrating lymphocyte content and compare tumor and blood repertoires in dendritic cell-vaccinated glioblastoma patients. Survival after dendritic cell vaccination was correlated with TCR sequencing metrics, such as TIL content and the overlap between tumor and blood repertoires.

Summary of the overall study and its limitations: After dendritic cell vaccination, a higher estimated pretreatment TIL content predicted longer time to progression and overall survival. TCR clonality showed no direct relationship with survival, which suggests that a diverse polyclonal response may be important. The TCR overlap response model with three groups was called speculative and said to need prospective validation. The cohort was small and heterogeneous, and full blood and tumor sets were available for few patients, with initial-recurrent tumor pairs available for even fewer patients.

Based on the germline V gene, the CDR1 and CDR2 sequences are LGHNA and YNFKEQ. The CDR3 sequence holds 14 residues, the cysteine and phenylalanine included. This entry keeps only the CDR3 DNA: 42 bases, framed from base 1. V sheds 0 bases and J sheds 6 bases, leaving 11 bases between their ends. In regard to this clone: Its antigen remains unidentified. Nothing much larger sits one base from this clone, and base qualities are not available.

Patients were selected on the basis of adequate residual fresh-frozen tumor tissue and more than two years of available survival data. An isocitrate dehydrogenase mutation was not carried by any of the glioblastoma patients, although molecular status was otherwise variable. PBMC were collected before vaccination, two weeks after the third vaccination, and at tumor progression if progression occurred. Genomic DNA was extracted with the Qiagen DNeasy Blood extraction Kit. The immunoSEQ assay amplified TCRB CDR3 regions from 2 micrograms of genomic DNA, or from all available DNA when less than that amount was available. For multiplex PCR, 60 forward primers for TCR V beta segments and 13 reverse primers for J beta segments were used. Synthetic control templates were spiked into each sample at limiting dilution to estimate reads per starting template. The Illumina HiSeq System generated 87 bp sequencing reads. Regarding the original processing steps: PCR and sequencing errors were removed by merging closely related sequences with a nearest neighbor algorithm. TCR overlap was measured as the percentage of unique tumor TCR beta sequences that were also present in the peripheral blood of the same patient. In its TCRdb copy, this immuneACCESS table keeps in-frame sequences only and misses some clones. Where compared with another copy, unresolved V genes explain less than half of these, and the others have no known cause. That table furnishes V, J and clone size, whereas the DNA furnished D and trimming. Within this sample are around 67,000 clones, with around 86% of them counted one time only. The ten largest clones capture 7% to 9% of the sample.

The TCR sequence derives from a human donor with glioblastoma. The chain is encoded by TRBV4-2 joined to TRBJ1-1; a confident D gene designation cannot be given. Sequencing used blood, obtained before dendritic cell vaccination. In nucleotide form, the sequence is TGTGCCAGCAGCCAAGATGAGTTGATATCTGAAGCTTTCTTT. Protein translation: CASSQDELISEAFF.